This TCR beta chain was found in a study of OX40 agonist ivuxolimab in advanced cancers. Overall study results and limits: Clonal expansion from baseline to week 6 occurred in both CD4+ and CD8+ T cells.

Germline V CDR1 and CDR2: MGHDK, SYGVNS. V gave up 5 bases and J gave up 6 bases, with 6 bases separating them. This CDR3 has 11 residues. Clones were sequenced by immunoSEQ multiplex PCR, and TCRdb holds only the in-frame ones, with some missing. The table shows about 52,000 clones, with over 80% occurring only once. A word on this clone: Its cognate antigen is unknown.

The starting material was CD4+ or CD8+ T cells sorted from blood, obtained in a trial of the OX40 agonist ivuxolimab. The chain links TRBV25-1 to TRBJ2-3; tentative D call: TRBD2 (5 bases). The TCR sequence derives from an adult with an advanced solid tumor such as melanoma, head and neck, liver or kidney cancer. For the CDR3, the DNA is TGTGCCAGCAGTTTAGCGGATACGCAGTATTTT. It specifies CASSLADTQYF.